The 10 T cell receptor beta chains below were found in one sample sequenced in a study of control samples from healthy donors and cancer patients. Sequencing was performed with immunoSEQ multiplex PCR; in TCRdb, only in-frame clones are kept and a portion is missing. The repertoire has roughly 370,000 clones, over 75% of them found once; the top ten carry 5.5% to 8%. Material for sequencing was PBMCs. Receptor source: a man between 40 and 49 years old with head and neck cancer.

The CDR3 DNA reads as TGTGCCAGCAGCCAAGGACCACAACGGGCGACGGGGGAGCAGTACTTC. Translation: CASSQGPQRATGEQYF. The chain joins TRBV4-2 to TRBJ2-7; perhaps TRBD2 as D (5 bases). This CDR3 has 16 amino acids. Looked up from germline, CDR1 is LGHNA and CDR2 is YNFKEQ. V was trimmed by 1 base and J by 7 bases, leaving 20 bases between them.

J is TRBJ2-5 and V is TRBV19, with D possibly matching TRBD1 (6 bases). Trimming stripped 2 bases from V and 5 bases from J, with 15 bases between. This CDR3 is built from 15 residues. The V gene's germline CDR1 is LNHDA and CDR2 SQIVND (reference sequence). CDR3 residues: CASSINRAVRETQYF. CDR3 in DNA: TGTGCCAGTAGTATAAACAGGGCGGTAAGGGAGACCCAGTACTTC.

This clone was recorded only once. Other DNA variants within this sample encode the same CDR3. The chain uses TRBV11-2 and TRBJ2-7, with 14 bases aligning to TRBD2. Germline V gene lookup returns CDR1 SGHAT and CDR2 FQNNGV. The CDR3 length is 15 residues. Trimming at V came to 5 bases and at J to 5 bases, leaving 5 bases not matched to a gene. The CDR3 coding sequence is TGTGCCAGCAGCCCCCGGACTAGCGGGGGGCACGAGCAGTACTTC. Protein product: CASSPRTSGGHEQYF.

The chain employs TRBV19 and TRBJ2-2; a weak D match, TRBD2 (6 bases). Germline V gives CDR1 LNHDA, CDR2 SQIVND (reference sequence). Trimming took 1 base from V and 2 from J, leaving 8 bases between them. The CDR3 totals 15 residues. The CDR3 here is CASSIAGANTGELFF. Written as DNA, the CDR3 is TGTGCCAGTAGTATAGCGGGAGCAAACACCGGGGAGCTGTTTTTT.

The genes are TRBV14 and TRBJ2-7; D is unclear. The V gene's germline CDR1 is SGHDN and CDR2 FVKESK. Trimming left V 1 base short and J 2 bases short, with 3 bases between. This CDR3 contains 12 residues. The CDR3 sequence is CASSQVPYEQYF. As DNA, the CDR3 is TGTGCCAGCAGCCAAGTCCCCTACGAGCAGTACTTC.

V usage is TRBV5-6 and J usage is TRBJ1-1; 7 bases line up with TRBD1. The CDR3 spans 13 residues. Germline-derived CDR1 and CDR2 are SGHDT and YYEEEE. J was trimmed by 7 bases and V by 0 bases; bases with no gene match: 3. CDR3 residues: CASSLDRTGEAFF. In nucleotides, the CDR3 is TGTGCCAGCAGCTTGGATCGGACAGGTGAAGCTTTCTTT.

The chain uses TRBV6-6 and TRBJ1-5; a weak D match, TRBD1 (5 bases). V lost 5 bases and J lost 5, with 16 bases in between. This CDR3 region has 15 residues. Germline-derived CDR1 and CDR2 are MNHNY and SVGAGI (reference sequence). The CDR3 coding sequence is TGTGCCAGCAGTCGAAAACAGGTTTCAGATCAGCCCCAGCATTTT. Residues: CASSRKQVSDQPQHF.

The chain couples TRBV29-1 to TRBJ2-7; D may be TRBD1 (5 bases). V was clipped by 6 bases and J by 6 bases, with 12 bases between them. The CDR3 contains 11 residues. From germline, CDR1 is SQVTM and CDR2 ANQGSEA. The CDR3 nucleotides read TGCAGCGTGACAGTCAGTGTCGAGCAGTACTTC. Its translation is CSVTVSVEQYF.

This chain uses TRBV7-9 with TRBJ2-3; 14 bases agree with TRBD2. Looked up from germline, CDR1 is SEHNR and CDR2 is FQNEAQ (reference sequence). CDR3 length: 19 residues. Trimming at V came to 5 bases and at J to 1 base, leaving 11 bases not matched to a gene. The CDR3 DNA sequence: TGTGCCAGCAGCAAACTCACCGGGACTAGCGGGAGCGGCACAGATACGCAGTATTTT. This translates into CASSKLTGTSGSGTDTQYF.

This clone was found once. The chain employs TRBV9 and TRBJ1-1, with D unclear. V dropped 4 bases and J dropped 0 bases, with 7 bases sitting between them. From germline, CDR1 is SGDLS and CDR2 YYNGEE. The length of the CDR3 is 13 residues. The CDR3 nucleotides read TGTGCCAGCAGCTCCAGGTTGAACACTGAAGCTTTCTTT. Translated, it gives CASSSRLNTEAFF.